Each of the 7 T cell receptor beta chains below was sequenced from the same sample in a study of CD8+ T cells in alopecia areata. RNA extraction was followed by reverse transcription into cDNA, which acted as the sequencing template. The method was immunoSEQ multiplex PCR; TCRdb's version includes in-frame clones alone and lacks a portion of them. The sample yields about 120,000 clones, roughly 50% seen once. Noted treatment: oral pan-JAK inhibitor, 5-10 mg twice daily. This sample comprised CD8+ T cells sorted from blood, obtained at week 24, from a patient treated with tofacitinib. Receptors originate from a human donor with alopecia areata.

As concerns this clone: Its ends do not fully match the called genes, so a read error is possible. The chain joins TRBV7-9 to TRBJ2-5; D remains ambiguous. The CDR3 has 12 amino acids. Germline V CDR1 and CDR2: SEHNR, FQNEAQ (reference sequence). CDR3 nucleotide sequence: TGTACCAGCATTGACATACAAGAGACCCAGTACTTC. This sequence encodes CTSIDIQETQYF.

The chain recombines TRBV7-2 with TRBJ2-4; 7 bases fit TRBD1. CDR1 SGHTA and CDR2 FQGNSA come from the germline V gene. V lost 4 bases and J lost 4; bases outside the gene matches: 4. This CDR3 has 14 residues. Here the CDR3 DNA reads TGTGCCAGCAGCTCCCGGGACAGTAAAAACATTCAGTACTTC. It encodes CASSSRDSKNIQYF.

This chain joins TRBV13 and TRBJ2-2; unclear D gene. Germline V lookup: CDR1 PRHDT, CDR2 FYEKMQ (reference sequence). Trimming left V 5 bases short and J 6 bases short, with 10 bases between. The CDR3 runs to 13 residues. The CDR3 sequence is CASSPTWSGELFF. The CDR3 nucleotides are TGTGCCAGCAGCCCTACGTGGTCCGGGGAGCTGTTTTTT.

This clone was found a few times. This chain uses TRBV29-1 with TRBJ1-4; the D gene is possibly TRBD1 (6 bases). Trimming removed 5 bases from V and 8 bases from J, with 18 bases in between. Per germline, CDR1 SQVTM and CDR2 ANQGSEA. The CDR3 runs to 14 residues. The CDR3 region has the DNA TGCAGCGTTATCGACGGGACACGAGGGGAAAAACTGTTTTTT. It codes for CSVIDGTRGEKLFF.

This chain joins TRBV4-1 and TRBJ1-5; tentatively, D is TRBD1 (5 bases). CDR1 and CDR2 (germline): MGHRA, YSYEKL. CDR3 size: 15 residues. Trimming shortened V by 0 bases and J by 0 bases, and 6 bases separated the two germline ends. In DNA, the CDR3 is TGCGCCAGCAGCCAAGAGACAGATAGCAATCAGCCCCAGCATTTT. Protein: CASSQETDSNQPQHF.

This clone was found a few times. The chain employs TRBV4-1 and TRBJ2-7; TRBD1 agrees at 7 bases. This CDR3 region has 16 residues. The germline gives CDR1 MGHRA, CDR2 YSYEKL. Trimming cost V 1 base and J 3 bases; bases outside gene matches: 9. CDR3 nucleotide sequence: TGCGCCAGCAGCCAAGCGGACACAGGGGAACACTACGAGCAGTACTTC. Residues: CASSQADTGEHYEQYF.

V is TRBV10-3 and J is TRBJ2-5, with D hard to call. This CDR3 is 12 amino acids long. Germline loops: CDR1 ENHRY, CDR2 SYGVKD. V was shortened by 4 bases and J by 2 bases, with 5 bases between the two germline ends. This CDR3 reads CAISGPQETQYF. The DNA for the CDR3 is TGTGCCATCAGTGGACCACAAGAGACCCAGTACTTC.